A single sample gave rise to the 26 T cell receptor beta chains below, sequenced in a study of blood T cells in healthy people across ages. Combining a sample-barcoded 5' primer with a J-beta primer mix, a second PCR ran for roughly 6 to 11 cycles. MiXCR was run by TCRdb on the 5' RACE reads, yielding one entry per CDR3 protein. The table has hundreds of thousands of distinct CDR3 sequences, over 25% seen once; the top ten hold approximately 4%. This sample also appeared in a second study, on T cells of mothers and their children.

Sequenced: blood. Receptors originate from a boy between 2 and 10 years old in good health.

J is TRBJ2-2 and V is TRBV20-1, with a possible D match to TRBD1 (6 bases). Trimming cost V 1 base and J 5 bases, with 20 bases left between them. Germline loops: CDR1 DFQATT, CDR2 SNEGSKA (reference sequence). This CDR3 has 17 amino acids. The CDR3 sequence is CSARGMGNHQGTGELFF. CDR3 in DNA: TGCAGTGCTAGAGGAATGGGAAACCACCAGGGGACCGGGGAGCTGTTTTTT.

The chain is built from TRBV6-5 and TRBJ2-7; TRBD1 matches at 9 bases. CDR1 is MNHEY, CDR2 SVGAGI, per germline. After removal of 6 bases from V and 0 bases from J, the junction contained 6 bases not matched to a gene. CDR3 length: 15 residues. In DNA form, the CDR3 reads TGTGCCAGCAGGAGACAGGGGGTAAGCTCCTACGAGCAGTACTTC. Protein sequence: CASRRQGVSSYEQYF.

This clonotype was observed a handful of times. The genes are TRBV6-6 and TRBJ1-2; TRBD1 matches at 7 bases. The germline V gene encodes CDR1 MNHNY and CDR2 SVGAGI (reference sequence). CDR3 size: 13 residues. V dropped 7 bases and J dropped 7; count of bases not matched to a gene: 9. DNA for the CDR3: TGTGCCAGCACCCAGACAGGGCAGGCTGGCTACACCTTC. It specifies CASTQTGQAGYTF.

This clonotype was seen only a few times. J is TRBJ2-7 and V is TRBV6-2 or TRBV6-3, with D maybe TRBD2 (6 bases). The CDR3 has 14 amino acids. CDR1 and CDR2 from the germline V gene are MNHEY and SVGEGT. V was trimmed by 5 bases and J by 2 bases, leaving 13 bases between them. The CDR3 protein is CASSRLGETYEQYF. The CDR3 DNA reads TGTGCCAGCAGTCGACTAGGTGAAACCTACGAGCAGTACTTC.

This sequence joins TRBV2 and TRBJ1-6; D call uncertain. Germline values: CDR1 SNHLY, CDR2 FYNNEI. This CDR3 spans 12 amino acids. V was trimmed by 7 bases and J by 12 bases, leaving 13 bases between them. CDR3 in DNA: TGTGCCAGCACCATAAAAGGAAGACCCCTCCACTTT. It is translated as CASTIKGRPLHF.

Notes on this clonotype: At one end, the junction sequence differs from germline, possibly due to a read error. The V gene is TRBV29-1, the J gene TRBJ2-3; D call uncertain. In germline, CDR1 is SQVTM, CDR2 ANQGSEA. The CDR3 contains 11 residues. The CDR3 DNA is TGCAACGTTTGGAAGGGCGATACGCAGTATTTT. Amino acids: CNVWKGDTQYF.

This clonotype occurred a few times. The CDR3 DNA sequence: TGTGCCAGCATGGGCCGGGAAACCTACGAGCAGTACTTC. It yields the protein CASMGRETYEQYF. The V gene is TRBV3-1, the J gene TRBJ2-7; TRBD2 might be the D (5 bases). Trimming removed 7 bases at V and 2 bases at J, with 12 bases between. Germline V CDR1 and CDR2: LGHDT, YNNKEL (reference sequence). There are 13 residues in the CDR3.

The chain couples TRBV5-1 to TRBJ1-1, with D maybe TRBD1 (5 bases). Germline CDR1 reads SGHRS; CDR2 reads YFSETQ. The CDR3 is 15 amino acids. V gave up 1 base and J gave up 0 bases, with 10 bases separating them. CDR3 loop: CASSLQSDMNTEAFF. The CDR3 nucleotides are TGCGCCAGCAGCTTGCAGTCGGACATGAACACTGAAGCTTTCTTT.

This chain connects TRBV19 to TRBJ2-7, with TRBD2 matching over 13 bases. Germline V gene lookup returns CDR1 LNHDA and CDR2 SQIVND (reference sequence). There are 15 residues in the CDR3. The junction had 2 bases not matched to a gene; V was cut back by 3 bases and J by 3 bases. Here the CDR3 DNA reads TGTGCCAGTAGTATCGGGACTAGCGGGAACTACGAGCAGTACTTC. Translation: CASSIGTSGNYEQYF.

The chain joins TRBV5-1 to TRBJ1-4; weak D call: TRBD1 (5 bases). The germline gives CDR1 SGHRS, CDR2 YFSETQ. With 4 bases removed from V and 0 bases from J, the gap between germline ends came to 10 bases. The CDR3 consists of 15 residues. The CDR3 bases are TGCGCCAGCAGCGGCCGGGGGGCAACTAATGAAAAACTGTTTTTT. This sequence encodes CASSGRGATNEKLFF.

The rearrangement uses TRBV2 and TRBJ2-5, with 9 bases fitting TRBD2. The V gene end was trimmed by 1 base and the J gene end by 2 bases; junction bases not matched to a gene: 8. This CDR3 is built from 17 residues. CDR1 is SNHLY, CDR2 FYNNEI, per germline. The CDR3 region is CASSEDGRGGPQETQYF. CDR3 bases: TGTGCCAGCAGTGAAGATGGGCGGGGGGGACCACAAGAGACCCAGTACTTC. The full variable domain, rest sourced from reference TRBV2 and TRBJ2-5, is EPEVTQTPSHQVTQMGQEVILRCVPISNHLYFYWYRQILGQKVEFLVSFYNNEISEKSEIFDDQFSVERPDGSNFTLKIRSTKLEDSAMYFCASSEDGRGGPQETQYFGPGTRLLVL.

This clonotype has just a few counts. The chain is built from TRBV12-3 or TRBV12-4 and TRBJ1-6; perhaps TRBD1 as D (5 bases). The CDR3 totals 16 residues. V was clipped by 5 bases and J by 9 bases, with 20 bases between them. The CDR3 here is CASSLLVGDLGSPLHF. The CDR3, as DNA: TGTGCCAGCAGTCTCCTAGTGGGGGATCTCGGTTCACCCCTCCACTTT.

The V call is TRBV7-6, the J call TRBJ2-5, with TRBD2 matching 10 bases. The DNA end is more similar to TRBJ2-1, so the J call may be wrong. The CDR3 has 17 amino acids. Germline CDR1 and CDR2: SGHVS and FNYEAQ. CDR3 coding DNA: TGTGCCAGCAGCTTCCCCGGCCCTAGCGGGAGACAGGCGGAGCAGTTCTTC. This codes for CASSFPGPSGRQAEQFF.

This clonotype has just a few counts. This chain connects TRBV15 to TRBJ2-5, with 9 bases fitting TRBD2. The CDR3 length is 16 residues. Germline V gives CDR1 LNHNV, CDR2 YYDKDF (reference sequence). J lost 11 bases, V lost 0 bases, and 13 bases had no gene match. CDR3 protein: CATSRDGTSKAYGQYF. The DNA for the CDR3 is TGTGCCACCAGCAGAGACGGGACTAGCAAAGCCTACGGGCAGTACTTC.

The V gene is TRBV11-2, the J gene TRBJ2-1; TRBD2 matches at 11 bases. With V trimmed by 5 bases and J by 10 bases, 13 bases remained unmatched. The CDR3 spans 16 residues. Germline V gene data show CDR1 as SGHAT and CDR2 as FQNNGV. As DNA, the CDR3 is TGTGCCAGCAGCCCCCCGGGACTAGCGGCGGGGGAGGAGCAGTTCTTC. It translates to CASSPPGLAAGEEQFF. The full variable domain, in which reference TRBV11-2 and TRBJ2-1 provide the parts outside the CDR3, is EAGVAQSPRYKIIEKRQSVAFWCNPISGHATLYWYQQILGQGPKLLIQFQNNGVVDDSQLPKDRFSAERLKGVDSTLKIQPAKLEDSAVYLCASSPPGLAAGEEQFFGPGTRLTVL.

The chain couples TRBV7-2 to TRBJ1-2; D unclear. V lost 5 bases and J 4 bases, leaving 17 bases between the germline ends. The CDR3 spans 15 residues. CDR1 and CDR2 (germline): SGHTA, FQGNSA. The CDR3 region has the DNA TGTGCCAGCAGCCCCTATCCCCTCGAGAGCTATGGCTACACCTTC. This translates into CASSPYPLESYGYTF.

The V and J genes are TRBV10-2 and TRBJ2-7, with TRBD2 as a possible D gene (6 bases). The ends were cut back, 2 bases at V and 7 bases at J, with 12 bases in the middle. From germline, CDR1 is WSHSY and CDR2 SAAADI. The length of the CDR3 is 13 residues. The CDR3 spells CASSEHSAGEQYF. The CDR3 region has the DNA TGCGCCAGCAGTGAGCACAGCGCGGGAGAGCAGTACTTC.

V and J are TRBV2 and TRBJ2-1; D tentatively reads TRBD1 or TRBD2 (5 bases each). Looked up from germline, CDR1 is SNHLY and CDR2 is FYNNEI. This CDR3 comprises 15 residues. Trimming removed 7 bases from V and 6 bases from J, with 19 bases in between. CDR3 sequence reads: CASMSEGLEGNEQFF. The CDR3 bases are TGTGCCAGCATGAGTGAGGGGCTAGAGGGCAATGAGCAGTTCTTC.

In its sample, this clonotype was seen many times. The chain carries TRBV28 and TRBJ1-1; D is undetermined. V was trimmed by 8 bases and J by 3 bases, leaving 4 bases between them. Germline assignment: CDR1 MDHEN and CDR2 SYDVKM. The CDR3 contains 10 residues. The CDR3 is CASGDTEAFF. CDR3 nucleotide sequence: TGTGCCAGCGGGGACACTGAAGCTTTCTTT. Supplemented by reference TRBV28 and TRBJ1-1, the full variable domain reads DVKVTQSSRYLVKRTGEKVFLECVQDMDHENMFWYRQDPGLGLRLIYFSYDVKMKEKGDIPEGYSVSREKKERFSLILESASTNQTSMYLCASGDTEAFFGQGTRLTVV.

CDR3 sequence: CASRGPGYEQYF. The CDR3 DNA sequence: TGTGCCAGCAGGGGGCCGGGATACGAGCAGTACTTC. The V call is TRBV6-1, the J call TRBJ2-7; D could derive from TRBD1 or TRBD2 (5 bases each). Germline loops: CDR1 MNHNS, CDR2 SASEGT. The ends were cut back, 6 bases at V and 4 bases at J, with 10 bases in the middle. CDR3 length: 12 residues.

This clonotype has a handful of counts. This chain uses TRBV9 with TRBJ2-7; D tentatively reads TRBD1 or TRBD2 (7 bases each). The germline CDR1 and CDR2 sequences are SGDLS and YYNGEE. Trimming removed 3 bases at V and 3 bases at J, with 13 bases between. The CDR3 runs 14 residues. The CDR3 DNA is TGTGCCAGCAGCGCCCGCAGGGGGGGCTACGAGCAGTACTTC. It codes for CASSARRGGYEQYF.

The chain has TRBV10-3 and TRBJ1-1, with D maybe TRBD1 (5 bases). The CDR3 runs 13 residues. Germline CDR1 ENHRY, CDR2 SYGVKD. The V end lost 6 bases, the J end lost 6 bases, and 14 bases lay between the germline ends. The CDR3 DNA follows: TGTGCCATCAGGGGCAGGGACGCCTCTGAAGCTTTCTTT. Its protein product is CAIRGRDASEAFF.

The gene calls are TRBV20-1 and TRBJ2-7; 8 nucleotides align to TRBD2. The ends lost 0 bases at V and 6 bases at J; junction bases unmatched: 10. Looked up from germline, CDR1 is DFQATT and CDR2 is SNEGSKA (reference sequence). The CDR3 runs 15 residues. The CDR3: CSARDVTGGPLEQYF. In DNA form, the CDR3 reads TGCAGTGCTAGAGATGTGACGGGAGGGCCCCTCGAGCAGTACTTC.

The sample holds a few counts of this clonotype. The rearrangement links TRBV18 to TRBJ2-3; D uncertain. The V gene's germline CDR1 is KGHSH and CDR2 LQKENI. V was cut by 2 bases and J by 2 bases, with 8 bases left in between. This CDR3 is 14 amino acids long. The CDR3 nucleotides read TGTGCCAGCTCACCAGGGTCGTACACAGATACGCAGTATTTT. Its protein is CASSPGSYTDTQYF.

The J gene is TRBJ2-3, the V gene TRBV5-1; 8 bases are a match to TRBD1. Germline lookup yields CDR1 SGHRS and CDR2 YFSETQ. This CDR3 has 16 amino acids. V lost 2 bases and J lost 5; bases outside the gene matches: 10. The DNA of the CDR3 is TGCGCCAGCAGCTTTCGGACAGGGATCGTTGGAGATACGCAGTATTTT. It specifies CASSFRTGIVGDTQYF.

The CDR3 nucleotides read TGTGCCAGCAGCTTAGCGGGCCTTTATTCTAGCACAGATACGCAGTATTTT. This translates into CASSLAGLYSSTDTQYF. The chain combines TRBV7-9 with TRBJ2-3; D is unclear. Germline assignment: CDR1 SEHNR and CDR2 FQNEAQ (reference sequence). Trimming stripped 0 bases from V and 0 bases from J, with 13 bases between. The CDR3 length is 17 residues.